This TCR beta chain was sequenced in a study of T cell responses to AZD1222 COVID-19 vaccine. TCRdb's copy holds only in-frame clones and misses some; the assay was immunoSEQ multiplex PCR. Here the sample spans approximately 30,000 clones, approximately 80% being singletons. Trimming took off 2 bases at V and 2 bases at J, with 7 bases between the two ends. Germline CDR1 reads SGDLS; CDR2 reads YYNGEE. The CDR3 extends over 14 amino acids. Analyses pooled second doses at about 4 or about 12 weeks. The sequences come from peripheral blood, collected 28 days after the second AZD1222 dose. This receptor was identified in an adult who received the AZD1222 COVID-19 vaccine. The chain is built from TRBV9 and TRBJ1-4; D is ambiguous. The CDR3 nucleotides are TGTGCCAGCAGCGTCGGACGTACTAATGAAAAACTGTTTTTT. Its translation: CASSVGRTNEKLFF.